The clone carrying this TCR beta chain was recorded at least ten times. The antigen remains unidentified. CDR1 is SGHRS, CDR2 YFSETQ, per germline. The CDR3 contains 19 residues. Trimming took off 7 bases at V and 0 bases at J, with 26 bases between the two ends. TCR alpha and TCR beta cDNA libraries carrying sample barcodes and UMIs were produced by 5'RACE using constant-segment primers. One entry per CDR3 protein, called by TCRdb with MiXCR from the 5' RACE reads. The sample contains hundreds of thousands of distinct CDR3 sequences, about 15% of which appear only once. This sample is drawn from a study of T-cell memory formation after mild COVID-19. Study conclusions and caveats: The study detected some responding clones in pre-infection memory, suggesting cross-reactive memory joined.

This TCR derives from a man aged 18 to 29 who had mild COVID-19 (a few samples of this study predate the infection). Cell type and time point are not known. This chain links TRBV5-1 with TRBJ2-1; D perhaps matches TRBD2 (5 bases). Sequencing was done on a sample of PBMCs or a T cell subset sorted from them (not recorded which). CDR3: CASCPGKEFNFFSYNEQFF. Written as DNA, the CDR3 is TGCGCCAGCTGCCCCGGGAAGGAGTTTAATTTTTTCTCCTACAATGAGCAGTTCTTC.